These 2 T cell receptor beta chains were all obtained from the same sample, sequenced in a study of blood T cell repertoires in COVID-19. Sequencing was performed with immunoSEQ multiplex PCR; in TCRdb, only in-frame clones are kept and a portion is missing. The table records approximately 300,000 clones, 90% of them present only once. The sequencing input was PBMCs or T cells enriched from blood (not recorded which). The receptor set was obtained from a man aged 60 to 75 who had recovered from COVID-19.

This clone appeared once. The V and J genes are TRBV11-2 and TRBJ2-3; 11 positions match TRBD2. After removal of 5 bases from V and 1 base from J, the junction contained 5 bases not matched to a gene. The CDR3 totals 16 residues. Germline assignment: CDR1 SGHAT and CDR2 FQNNGV. The CDR3 is CASSLSGRERTDTQYF. As DNA, the CDR3 is TGTGCCAGCAGCCTTAGCGGGAGGGAACGCACAGATACGCAGTATTTT. Together with reference TRBV11-2 and TRBJ2-3, the CDR3 gives the full variable domain: EAGVAQSPRYKIIEKRQSVAFWCNPISGHATLYWYQQILGQGPKLLIQFQNNGVVDDSQLPKDRFSAERLKGVDSTLKIQPAKLEDSAVYLCASSLSGRERTDTQYFGPGTRLTVL.

The chain couples TRBV6-5 to TRBJ2-5, with D possibly TRBD2 on 5 matching bases. V lost 0 bases and J 3 bases, leaving 14 bases between the germline ends. This CDR3 is built from 16 residues. Germline V lookup: CDR1 MNHEY, CDR2 SVGAGI. DNA of the CDR3: TGTGCCAGCAGTTACTCGGCAATAACTAGGGAAGAGACCCAGTACTTC. It translates to CASSYSAITREETQYF.